Given below is one T cell receptor (beta chain) in context. Its antigen has not been determined. Within one base of it there is no much larger clone, and no base qualities were kept. The High Capacity cDNA Reverse Transcription Kit was used to reverse transcribe all of the isolated RNA, meaning that expressed TCRB transcripts were what got sequenced. Deep immunoSEQ sequencing was performed on naive, central memory and regulatory T cell samples, with an average of around 3.5 million total reads per sample. After sorted cells were lysed in RLT buffer, RNA was extracted with DNase-treated RNeasy Micro or Mini kits, with the choice depending on cell number. To prevent cross-contamination, every cell subset was processed on its own, while patient and healthy donor samples were processed together. Using the immunoSEQ multiplex PCR, TCRB sequences were amplified from cDNA into 87-bp fragments spanning the CDR3 region. Sequencing of the amplicons was performed on the Illumina HiSeq platform. From the authors' description of their analysis: PCR bias was computationally corrected using synthetic template baselines, reads within Hamming distance 2 were collapsed, and singletons that could not be merged were discarded. Reads were aligned to IMGT to assign V, D and J genes, CDR3 length, and insertions or deletions at six rearrangement sites. Within each subset, clonotype counts were normalized to sorted cell number, and only after that were true diversity and Gini coefficients computed with the tcR R package. Repertoire sharing was quantified using the overlap coefficient calculated on TCRB nucleotide sequences. TCRdb re-hosts the immuneACCESS table, in-frame sequences only. Its copies lack some clones; in the studies checked, an unresolved V gene accounts for under half of them, and the cause for the rest is not known. V, J and clone size are taken as reported in that table, and D and trimming were inferred from the DNA itself. For this sample there are about 220,000 clones; about 11% appear just once. The biggest ten clones account for 1% to 1.5% of the sample.

The entry originates in a study of beta chain features in type 1 diabetes (dated by TCRdb to between 2017 and 2018). As for the study more broadly: Mean age, gender distribution, total cell number and subset yield did not differ between patients and healthy donors. Across all samples, around 100 million sorted cells were examined, and cell number per subset correlated strongly with RNA yield. In the study, recently diagnosed type 1 diabetes patients and matched healthy donors were compared on the TCRB repertoires of their sorted circulating CD4+ T cell subsets. Regulatory and stem cell-like memory subsets were isolated from only 8 patients and roughly 8 healthy donors, whereas naive and central memory subsets came from all 30 or so donors.

A single peripheral blood draw of around 100 mL on average was collected from each donor into heparinised tubes. Naive, central memory, regulatory and stem cell-like memory CD4+ T cells were sorted on a BD FACSAria II using a panel including CD45RO, CCR7, CD25, CD127, CD95 and CD27. Purity was above 98% for every sorted population. PBMCs were isolated immediately by Lymphoprep density gradient centrifugation and stained directly without culture. To minimize batch effects, samples were stained and sorted in pairs, one healthy donor with one patient per experiment. Results the study describes overall, beyond this receptor: Sequencing cDNA rather than genomic DNA could over-represent highly expressing activated cells, although activation and CD3 levels did not differ between groups. HLA sub-analyses involved small numbers of individuals, so any influence of HLA type on TCRB rearrangement remained unresolved. Patients with type 1 diabetes made fewer insertions and deleted more nucleotides at VDJ recombination sites, implying thymic rearrangement abnormalities. Naive, central memory and regulatory TCRB repertoires appeared to be more similar among patients than among healthy donors. In all four CD4+ subsets, TCRB CDR3 length was moderately but significantly shorter in type 1 diabetes patients. Shorter templates might have been favored by PCR, but patient and control samples were amplified and corrected together, so both groups would have been affected equally by any skew.

At the junction V is shortened by 6 bases and J by 2 bases, with 11 bases in between. Taken from cysteine to phenylalanine, the CDR3 has 14 residues. Here the CDR3 DNA is all that survives: 42 bases in frame from base 1. The germline V gene gives CDR1 as MNHNS and CDR2 as SASEGT. The sequenced sample consisted of central memory CD4+ T cells from blood. The sequence was obtained from a man aged 18 to 35 in good health. Recombination linked TRBV6-1 to TRBJ2-1; the D gene could be TRBD1 or TRBD2, each one agreeing over 5 bases. The CDR3 amino acid sequence is: CASSRDGPYNEQFF. The DNA sequence follows: TGTGCCAGCAGCCGGGACGGCCCCTACAATGAGCAGTTCTTC.